The 5 T cell receptor beta chains reported below all come from one sample, sequenced in a study of blood T cell repertoires in COVID-19. Profiling relied on immunoSEQ multiplex PCR, and the TCRdb table lists in-frame clones only, not all of them. This table holds 40,000 or so clones, about 85% found once. The sample taken for sequencing was peripheral blood. The receptors derive from a human donor in a cohort sampled during active COVID-19.

This clone has just a few counts. J is TRBJ2-7 and V is TRBV6-1; the D gene is possibly TRBD2 (5 bases). The germline gives CDR1 MNHNS, CDR2 SASEGT. Trimming took 3 bases from V and 2 from J, leaving 11 bases between them. This CDR3 spans 14 amino acids. For the CDR3, the DNA is TGTGCCAGCAGTGAGTCCCGGGGTCCCTACGAGCAGTACTTC. Translation gives CASSESRGPYEQYF.

The chain uses TRBV13 and TRBJ2-7; tentatively, D is TRBD1 (5 bases). Trimming cost V 2 bases and J 4 bases, with 6 bases left between them. From germline, CDR1 is PRHDT and CDR2 FYEKMQ (reference sequence). The CDR3 sequence is 12 residues long. CDR3 protein: CASSLSGYEQYF. The CDR3, as DNA: TGTGCCAGCAGCTTATCAGGGTACGAGCAGTACTTC.

This clone has only one observation. This rearrangement joins TRBV2 to TRBJ2-1, with D hard to call. Trimming took 4 bases from V and 6 from J, leaving 10 bases between them. The CDR3 loop spans 13 amino acids. Germline V gives CDR1 SNHLY, CDR2 FYNNEI. In nucleotides, the CDR3 is TGTGCCAGCAGTGGTGAGGTCGGCAATGAGCAGTTCTTC. It yields the protein CASSGEVGNEQFF.

The chain couples TRBV2 to TRBJ2-4; 10 bases map to TRBD2. V shed 4 bases, J shed 6 bases, and the junction held 12 bases outside the gene matches. Germline assignment: CDR1 SNHLY and CDR2 FYNNEI. This CDR3 is built from 17 residues. The CDR3 is CASSANLAGASGNIQYF. The CDR3, as DNA: TGTGCCAGCAGTGCGAATCTAGCGGGGGCCTCTGGAAACATTCAGTACTTC.

With respect to this clone: This sample also contains other DNA sequences that code for the same CDR3. The chain combines TRBV7-9 with TRBJ2-1; 7 bases agree with TRBD2. Germline CDR1 and CDR2: SEHNR and FQNEAQ (reference sequence). V lost 5 bases to trimming and J lost 0 bases; unmatched junction nucleotides: 4. This CDR3 has 15 amino acids. CDR3 residues: CASSPRGSSYNEQFF. The CDR3 DNA reads as TGTGCCAGCAGCCCTCGCGGGAGCTCCTACAATGAGCAGTTCTTC.